These 21 T cell receptor beta chains originate from one sample sequenced in a study of T-cell reconstitution after alpha-beta-depleted transplantation in children. As it was prepared, the TCRbeta library received unique molecular identifiers. TCRdb independently ran MiXCR on the PCR reads; one entry per CDR3 protein. The profile shows about 640,000 distinct CDR3 sequences, roughly 17% of them singletons. This specimen consisted of PBMCs from the stem cell graft donor, obtained from the stem cell graft. The receptors originated from a human donor who donated a stem cell graft to a child with acute myeloid leukemia.

This clonotype was found a few times. The V gene is TRBV12-3 or TRBV12-4, the J gene TRBJ2-7, with 7 bases aligning to TRBD1. The V gene end was trimmed by 5 bases and the J gene end by 1 base; junction bases not matched to a gene: 2. The CDR3 totals 13 residues. Written as DNA, the CDR3 is TGTGCCAGCAGTGGACAGGTTTCCTACGAGCAGTACTTC. It is translated as CASSGQVSYEQYF.

The chain joins TRBV5-1 to TRBJ2-2; D remains unclear. Germline-derived CDR1 and CDR2 are SGHRS and YFSETQ. The CDR3 totals 15 residues. Deletions cut 4 bases from V and 0 bases from J, with 10 bases between. CDR3 loop: CASSVDGSNTGELFF. In nucleotides, the CDR3 is TGCGCCAGCAGCGTGGACGGGTCGAACACCGGGGAGCTGTTTTTT.

There are many counts of this clonotype. This CDR3 is CASSPSQGSPQFF. CDR3 bases: TGTGCCAGCAGCCCCTCACAGGGATCCCCGCAGTTCTTC. J is TRBJ2-1 and V is TRBV7-2, with D perhaps TRBD1 (6 bases). Per the germline V gene, CDR1 is SGHTA and CDR2 is FQGNSA. Trimming took 5 bases from V and 12 from J, leaving 17 bases between them. This CDR3 comprises 13 residues.

There are many counts of this clonotype. The chain links TRBV12-3 or TRBV12-4 to TRBJ1-5; D not certain. This CDR3 has 14 residues. Trimming removed 4 bases from V and 1 base from J, with 8 bases in between. DNA for the CDR3: TGTGCCAGCAGTTCCAGAGGAAGCAATCAGCCCCAGCATTTT. Its protein is CASSSRGSNQPQHF.

This clonotype was observed many times. The chain is built from TRBV20-1 and TRBJ2-3; the D is unclear. The CDR3 extends over 15 amino acids. Trimming shortened V by 6 bases and J by 4 bases, and 20 bases separated the two germline ends. Germline loops: CDR1 DFQATT, CDR2 SNEGSKA (reference sequence). The CDR3 spells CSASRGGPLADTQYF. The CDR3 DNA is TGCAGTGCCTCCAGAGGCGGCCCCCTTGCAGATACGCAGTATTTT.

This clonotype was detected a few times. This rearrangement joins TRBV10-3 to TRBJ1-2; the match to TRBD1 covers 7 bases. CDR3 length equals 13 residues. Trimming removed 4 bases from V and 3 bases from J; junction bases left unmatched: 2. CDR1 and CDR2 from the germline V gene are ENHRY and SYGVKD. The CDR3 DNA reads TGTGCCATCAGTGTCGGGACAGACTATGGCTACACCTTC. Translation: CAISVGTDYGYTF.

This sequence joins TRBV2 and TRBJ2-5; D perhaps matches TRBD2 (5 bases). The CDR3 has 12 amino acids. Germline V CDR1 and CDR2: SNHLY, FYNNEI. V was pared by 8 bases and J by 5 bases, with 12 bases between. The CDR3 nucleotides are TGTGCCAGCTTGGGAGCTACGGAGACCCAGTACTTC. Encoded protein: CASLGATETQYF.

The chain couples TRBV7-6 to TRBJ2-3; TRBD2 matches at 15 bases. CDR1 and CDR2 from the germline V gene are SGHVS and FNYEAQ. There are 18 residues in the CDR3. The J segment lost 1 base and the V segment lost 3 bases, leaving 5 bases of the junction unmatched. Here the CDR3 reads CASSFPGLAGGRTDTQYF. As DNA, the CDR3 is TGTGCCAGCAGCTTCCCGGGACTAGCGGGGGGCCGCACAGATACGCAGTATTTT. Complete variable domain (other parts from reference TRBV7-6 and TRBJ2-3): GAGVSQSPRYKVTKRGQDVALRCDPISGHVSLYWYRQALGQGPEFLTYFNYEAQQDKSGLPNDRFSAERPEGSISTLTIQRTEQRDSAMYRCASSFPGLAGGRTDTQYFGPGTRLTVL.

This clonotype was detected many times. The chain joins TRBV29-1 to TRBJ2-1; 7 positions match TRBD1. Germline V CDR1 and CDR2: SQVTM, ANQGSEA. The CDR3 runs 14 residues. V trimming: 5 bases; J trimming: 6 bases; junction bases outside the gene matches: 10. The CDR3 DNA is TGCAGCGTTCGACAGGGATCTAGTCCCAATGAGCAGTTCTTC. Protein sequence: CSVRQGSSPNEQFF.

Ten or more counts support this clonotype. The chain is built from TRBV20-1 and TRBJ1-6; weak D call: TRBD1 (6 bases). The V and J ends lost 3 bases and 13 bases respectively, with 16 bases between them. CDR1 is DFQATT, CDR2 SNEGSKA, per germline (reference sequence). The CDR3 runs 13 residues. In DNA form, the CDR3 reads TGCAGTGCTAGTTGGGGAGAGGGGGTTCCCCTCCACTTT. Its protein is CSASWGEGVPLHF.

This clonotype showed up many times. This chain joins TRBV10-3 and TRBJ1-1, with D perhaps TRBD1 (5 bases). Looked up from germline, CDR1 is ENHRY and CDR2 is SYGVKD. The CDR3 extends over 14 amino acids. The V and J ends lost 6 bases and 5 bases respectively, with 16 bases between them. The CDR3 coding sequence is TGTGCCATCAGGACAGTTAATGGCGGAACTGAAGCTTTCTTT. The encoded protein is CAIRTVNGGTEAFF.

This chain uses TRBV7-2 with TRBJ1-6; D unresolved. Trimming pared 5 bases from V and 3 bases from J, leaving 14 bases between. The germline V gene encodes CDR1 SGHTA and CDR2 FQGNSA. This CDR3 is 16 amino acids long. The CDR3 reads CASSPGQENYNSPLHF. CDR3 coding DNA: TGTGCCAGCAGCCCTGGTCAGGAAAACTATAATTCACCCCTCCACTTT.

In its sample, this clonotype was seen a few times. The V and J genes are TRBV5-4 and TRBJ1-1; D perhaps matches TRBD1 (6 bases). The germline V gene encodes CDR1 SGHNT and CDR2 YYREEE (reference sequence). Trimming removed 4 bases from V and 1 base from J, with 17 bases in between. This CDR3 is 16 amino acids long. CDR3 loop: CASSRLQGSGNTEAFF. The CDR3 DNA is TGTGCCAGCAGCAGACTACAGGGAAGTGGGAACACTGAAGCTTTCTTT.

This clonotype was seen a few times. The V and J genes are TRBV7-8 and TRBJ2-3; possibly TRBD1 for D (5 bases). This CDR3 spans 16 amino acids. The V end lost 2 bases, the J end lost 2 bases, and 14 bases lay between the germline ends. Germline V gene sequence: CDR1 SGHVS, CDR2 FQNEAQ. The CDR3, as DNA: TGTGCCAGCAGCTTATATAGGGGAAAATTCACAGATACGCAGTATTTT. Translation gives CASSLYRGKFTDTQYF.

This clonotype was counted a few times. This chain links TRBV5-1 with TRBJ2-3; 8 bases are shared with TRBD2. J gave up 4 bases and V 2 bases, and 6 bases lay outside the gene matches. Germline CDR1 is SGHRS and CDR2 is YFSETQ. CDR3 length equals 15 residues. The CDR3 nucleotides read TGCGCCAGCAGCTTCGGTAGCGGGGATCCAGATACGCAGTATTTT. This gives the protein CASSFGSGDPDTQYF. The full variable domain, its missing parts supplied by reference TRBV5-1 and TRBJ2-3, is KAGVTQTPRYLIKTRGQQVTLSCSPISGHRSVSWYQQTPGQGLQFLFEYFSETQRNKGNFPGRFSGRQFSNSRSEMNVSTLELGDSALYLCASSFGSGDPDTQYFGPGTRLTVL.

In its sample, this clonotype was seen many times. The chain uses TRBV29-1 and TRBJ2-4; D is unclear. CDR3 length: 12 amino acids. With 2 bases removed from V and 6 bases from J, the gap between germline ends came to 8 bases. Germline values: CDR1 SQVTM, CDR2 ANQGSEA. The CDR3 spells CSVESLSNIQYF. Written as DNA, the CDR3 is TGCAGCGTTGAAAGTCTGTCAAACATTCAGTACTTC.

This chain connects TRBV13 to TRBJ1-3; D unresolved. V dropped 5 bases and J dropped 7 bases, with 39 bases sitting between them. CDR1 and CDR2 from the germline V gene are PRHDT and FYEKMQ (reference sequence). This CDR3 is built from 22 residues. The CDR3 DNA sequence: TGTGCCAGCAGCCTATACCCTTCACAGTTGGCGGCAGTCAGCAGTGATGGGAACACCATATATTTT. It encodes CASSLYPSQLAAVSSDGNTIYF. Together with reference TRBV13 and TRBJ1-3, the CDR3 gives the full variable domain: AAGVIQSPRHLIKEKRETATLKCYPIPRHDTVYWYQQGPGQDPQFLISFYEKMQSDKGSIPDRFSAQQFSDYHSELNMSSLELGDSALYFCASSLYPSQLAAVSSDGNTIYFGEGSWLTVV.

This clonotype was seen ten or more times. The chain links TRBV25-1 to TRBJ1-2; no firm D call. Trimming removed 4 bases from V and 3 bases from J, with 21 bases in between. Germline V gene lookup returns CDR1 MGHDK and CDR2 SYGVNS. The CDR3 runs 17 residues. CDR3 loop: CASSGMNWAIGYYGYTF. CDR3 DNA sequence: TGTGCCAGCAGTGGAATGAACTGGGCCATCGGCTACTATGGCTACACCTTC.

This clonotype was counted a few times. The V call is TRBV29-1, the J call TRBJ1-2; D not resolved. The germline gives CDR1 SQVTM, CDR2 ANQGSEA. Trimming took off 7 bases at V and 4 bases at J, with 16 bases between the two ends. The CDR3 runs to 13 residues. The CDR3 loop is CSAGDSGSYGYTF. DNA of the CDR3: TGCAGCGCCGGGGATTCAGGAAGCTATGGCTACACCTTC. The full variable domain, with the rest looked up from reference TRBV29-1 and TRBJ1-2, is SAVISQKPSRDICQRGTSLTIQCQVDSQVTMMFWYRQQPGQSLTLIATANQGSEATYESGFVIDKFPISRPNLTFSTLTVSNMSPEDSSIYLCSAGDSGSYGYTFGSGTRLTVV.

This clonotype was recorded many times. This chain uses TRBV29-1 with TRBJ2-3, with D uncertain. Looked up from germline, CDR1 is SQVTM and CDR2 is ANQGSEA. The CDR3 loop spans 10 amino acids. CDR3 protein: CSGLTDTQYF. The CDR3 coding sequence is TGCAGTGGGCTCACAGATACGCAGTATTTT.

At least ten counts were recorded for this clonotype. This rearrangement joins TRBV24-1 to TRBJ2-1, with 8 bases lining up with TRBD2. Per the germline V gene, CDR1 is KGHDR and CDR2 is SFDVKD. The CDR3 is 14 amino acids. Trimming cost V 5 bases and J 1 base; bases outside gene matches: 0. This CDR3 is CATSAGGSYNEQFF. The CDR3 DNA reads TGTGCCACCAGTGCGGGGGGGTCCTACAATGAGCAGTTCTTC.